A single sample gave rise to the 23 T cell receptor beta chains below, sequenced in a study of cytomegalovirus exposure and HLA in healthy donors. The primer mix had 60 Vbeta and 13 Jbeta primers. The repertoire was sequenced with immunoSEQ multiplex PCR; TCRdb's copy has only in-frame clones and lacks some. The data contain 250,000 or so clones, around 90% of them singletons. Sequenced: PBMCs. These receptors were taken from a girl under 10 years old in good health and CMV-seronegative.

This clone has only one observation. The rearrangement links TRBV19 to TRBJ1-2; D unresolved. Germline assignment: CDR1 LNHDA and CDR2 SQIVND (reference sequence). The CDR3 contains 13 residues. V gave up 2 bases and J gave up 2 bases, with 6 bases separating them. CDR3 DNA sequence: TGTGCCAGTAGTATACAGACAAACTATGGCTACACCTTC. Its translation is CASSIQTNYGYTF.

The sample holds one count of this clone. This rearrangement joins TRBV7-9 to TRBJ1-4, with D perhaps matching TRBD1 (6 bases). CDR1 and CDR2 (germline): SEHNR, FQNEAQ (reference sequence). V lost 5 bases and J lost 2, with 9 bases in between. CDR3 length: 14 amino acids. DNA of the CDR3: TGTGCCAGCAGCCGGGACACCACTAATGAAAAACTGTTTTTT. Encoded protein: CASSRDTTNEKLFF.

The chain joins TRBV18 to TRBJ2-3, with TRBD1 identical over 7 bases. Germline CDR1 and CDR2: KGHSH and LQKENI. The CDR3 has 14 amino acids. V trimming: 4 bases; J trimming: 0 bases; junction bases outside the gene matches: 1. CDR3 sequence (DNA): TGTGCCAGCTCACGGGGACAGAGCACAGATACGCAGTATTTT. The encoded protein is CASSRGQSTDTQYF. The full variable domain, completed using reference TRBV18 and TRBJ2-3, is NAGVMQNPRHLVRRRGQEARLRCSPMKGHSHVYWYRQLPEEGLKFMVYLQKENIIDESGMPKERFSAEFPKEGPSILRIQQVVRGDSAAYFCASSRGQSTDTQYFGPGTRLTVL.

The V call is TRBV27, the J call TRBJ2-1, with 8 bases that match TRBD1. The trim removed 7 bases at V and 7 bases at J, leaving 12 bases unmatched. The germline V gene encodes CDR1 MNHEY and CDR2 SMNVEV (reference sequence). The length of the CDR3 is 15 residues. The DNA of the CDR3 is TGTGCCAGCATCTCCGCAGGGGGCGGTACGAATGAGCAGTTCTTC. Residues: CASISAGGGTNEQFF.

This clone was picked up a small number of times. The chain combines TRBV5-1 with TRBJ2-5; 9 bases are a match to TRBD2. The junction had 11 bases not matched to a gene; V was cut back by 1 base and J by 4 bases. The CDR3 consists of 17 residues. In germline, CDR1 is SGHRS, CDR2 YFSETQ. This CDR3 reads CASSLPVGAGGGETQYF. The DNA for the CDR3 is TGCGCCAGCAGCTTGCCCGTTGGGGCGGGAGGGGGAGAGACCCAGTACTTC.

J is TRBJ1-2 and V is TRBV6-1; D unresolved. V was trimmed by 6 bases and J by 4 bases, leaving 12 bases between them. CDR3 length: 13 residues. Germline assignment: CDR1 MNHNS and CDR2 SASEGT. The CDR3 reads CASRRPGSYGYTF. CDR3 DNA: TGTGCCAGCAGGCGCCCCGGGTCCTATGGCTACACCTTC.

The V call is TRBV5-4, the J call TRBJ2-7; 11 bases fit TRBD2. There are 15 residues in the CDR3. Germline V gene lookup returns CDR1 SGHNT and CDR2 YYREEE (reference sequence). Unmatched junction bases numbered 1, after V lost 0 bases and J lost 2 bases. CDR3 in amino acids: CASSLVSGGAYEQYF. CDR3 in DNA: TGTGCCAGCAGCTTGGTTAGCGGGGGGGCCTACGAGCAGTACTTC.

The chain joins TRBV30 to TRBJ2-5, with TRBD1 matching 7 bases. Germline-derived CDR1 and CDR2 are GTSNPN and SVGIG (reference sequence). This CDR3 comprises 13 residues. Losses at the gene ends were 0 bases for V and 7 bases for J; bases not matched to a gene: 5. CDR3 in DNA: TGTGCCTGGAGTGTAAAGGGGGCAGGGACCCAGTACTTC. Translated, it gives CAWSVKGAGTQYF.

This clone appeared a single time. The chain uses TRBV19 and TRBJ2-3, with D maybe TRBD1 (6 bases). Germline CDR1 is LNHDA and CDR2 is SQIVND (reference sequence). The germline V and J ends were trimmed by 4 bases and 2 bases, with 10 bases remaining between them. The CDR3 covers 14 residues. Here the CDR3 DNA reads TGTGCCAGTAGTAACCGGGACAACACAGATACGCAGTATTTT. Its protein product is CASSNRDNTDTQYF. Full variable domain (outside the CDR3, taken from reference TRBV19 and TRBJ2-3): DGGITQSPKYLFRKEGQNVTLSCEQNLNHDAMYWYRQDPGQGLRLIYYSQIVNDFQKGDIAEGYSVSREKKESFPLTVTSAQKNPTAFYLCASSNRDNTDTQYFGPGTRLTVL.

The CDR3 DNA reads TGTGCCAGCTCACCGACCCTGGGGGGAGCTGATGGCTACACCTTC. Its translation is CASSPTLGGADGYTF. The rearrangement joins TRBV18 to TRBJ1-2; the D gene is possibly TRBD1 (5 bases). V was pared by 3 bases and J by 6 bases, with 17 bases between. The CDR3 covers 15 residues. CDR1 and CDR2 (germline): KGHSH, LQKENI. Filled out from reference TRBV18 and TRBJ1-2, the complete variable domain reads NAGVMQNPRHLVRRRGQEARLRCSPMKGHSHVYWYRQLPEEGLKFMVYLQKENIIDESGMPKERFSAEFPKEGPSILRIQQVVRGDSAAYFCASSPTLGGADGYTFGSGTRLTVV.

The gene calls are TRBV14 and TRBJ1-2; D remains ambiguous. The CDR3 is 14 residues long. V dropped 0 bases and J dropped 8 bases, with 13 bases sitting between them. Germline V CDR1 and CDR2: SGHDN, FVKESK. The DNA for the CDR3 is TGTGCCAGCAGCCAAGACGTCAGGCCGATGGGCTACACCTTC. Protein: CASSQDVRPMGYTF.

V and J are TRBV4-2 and TRBJ2-5; 8 bases are a match to TRBD1. The CDR3 extends over 16 amino acids. The germline CDR1 and CDR2 sequences are LGHNA and YNFKEQ. V lost 1 base, J lost 8 bases, and 12 bases stayed unmatched. The CDR3: CASSQVGQGSGETQYF. As DNA, the CDR3 is TGTGCCAGCAGCCAAGTCGGACAGGGTTCAGGAGAAACCCAGTACTTC.

This chain joins TRBV5-6 and TRBJ2-5; 7 positions match TRBD2. CDR3 length equals 13 residues. V lost 4 bases and J lost 5; bases outside the gene matches: 5. Germline CDR1 SGHDT, CDR2 YYEEEE. The CDR3 protein is CASSPWGGETQYF. The CDR3 nucleotides are TGTGCCAGCAGCCCCTGGGGAGGGGAGACCCAGTACTTC.

In its sample, this clone was seen once. The chain combines TRBV9 with TRBJ2-1, with 8 bases that match TRBD2. CDR3 size: 15 residues. With V trimmed by 0 bases and J by 9 bases, 8 bases remained unmatched. Per germline, CDR1 SGDLS and CDR2 YYNGEE. The CDR3 spells CASSVAVSGAGEQFF. The CDR3 DNA sequence: TGTGCCAGCAGCGTAGCAGTTAGCGGGGCAGGTGAGCAGTTCTTC.

This sequence joins TRBV2 and TRBJ2-3, with D perhaps TRBD1 (6 bases). CDR1 and CDR2 (germline): SNHLY, FYNNEI. Trimming took off 10 bases at V and 4 bases at J, with 18 bases between the two ends. The CDR3 sequence is 14 residues long. The CDR3 DNA sequence: TGTGCCACCAATGAGGACAGCATCTCAGATACGCAGTATTTT. Its protein product is CATNEDSISDTQYF.

The V and J genes are TRBV15 and TRBJ2-7, with 8 bases fitting TRBD1. Germline trimming cut 6 bases from V and 5 bases from J; bases unmatched to any gene: 9. Germline assignment: CDR1 LNHNV and CDR2 YYDKDF (reference sequence). CDR3 size: 14 residues. The CDR3 bases are TGTGCCACCAGATTAGGGACAGGTTCAAACGAGCAGTACTTC. Residues: CATRLGTGSNEQYF.

The chain joins TRBV7-2 to TRBJ2-1, with a tentative D call TRBD1 (8 bases). The CDR3 runs 14 residues. Germline CDR1 is SGHTA and CDR2 is FQGNSA. Between the trimmed V and J ends, which lost 1 base and 8 bases, there was a span of 12 bases. CDR3 sequence: CASSLDRGRDEQFF. CDR3 DNA sequence: TGTGCCAGCAGCTTAGACAGGGGGAGGGATGAGCAGTTCTTC.

The chain is built from TRBV29-1 and TRBJ2-3; tentatively, D is TRBD2 (6 bases). The CDR3 totals 14 residues. Trimming shortened V by 0 bases and J by 5 bases, and 12 bases separated the two germline ends. Per germline, CDR1 SQVTM and CDR2 ANQGSEA. CDR3 sequence reads: CSVEETSFGDTQYF. In DNA form, the CDR3 reads TGCAGCGTTGAAGAAACTAGCTTTGGAGATACGCAGTATTTT.

V is TRBV6-5 and J is TRBJ1-2; 9 bases are a match to TRBD1. The CDR3 runs 12 residues. The germline V gene encodes CDR1 MNHEY and CDR2 SVGAGI. V was clipped by 8 bases and J by 7 bases; unmatched bases: 5. The DNA of the CDR3 is TGTGCCAGCGGACACAGGGGGCTTGGCTACACCTTC. Its protein is CASGHRGLGYTF.

The CDR3: CAWSAGQHGHEQYF. CDR3 nucleotides: TGTGCCTGGTCAGCGGGACAACATGGCCACGAGCAGTACTTC. The chain recombines TRBV30 with TRBJ2-7, with a weak D call TRBD2 (7 bases). This CDR3 is 14 amino acids long. Trimming took off 5 bases at V and 5 bases at J, with 19 bases between the two ends. Germline CDR1 reads GTSNPN; CDR2 reads SVGIG (reference sequence).

The rearrangement uses TRBV15 and TRBJ1-1; D perhaps matches TRBD1 (6 bases). The CDR3 covers 15 residues. V was clipped by 0 bases and J by 5 bases, with 13 bases between them. CDR1 and CDR2 (germline): LNHNV, YYDKDF (reference sequence). The CDR3 spells CATSRDIGTGTEAFF. Here the CDR3 DNA reads TGTGCCACCAGCAGAGATATCGGAACAGGGACTGAAGCTTTCTTT.

The chain carries TRBV7-6 and TRBJ2-1, with 7 bases aligning to TRBD2. The V gene's germline CDR1 is SGHVS and CDR2 FNYEAQ. J was trimmed by 5 bases and V by 5 bases; bases with no gene match: 9. The CDR3 sequence is 15 residues long. The CDR3 here is CASSNGLGFDNEQFF. In DNA, the CDR3 is TGTGCCAGCAGCAATGGACTAGGATTTGACAATGAGCAGTTCTTC. The variable domain in full, with the rest retrieved from reference TRBV7-6 and TRBJ2-1, is GAGVSQSPRYKVTKRGQDVALRCDPISGHVSLYWYRQALGQGPEFLTYFNYEAQQDKSGLPNDRFSAERPEGSISTLTIQRTEQRDSAMYRCASSNGLGFDNEQFFGPGTRLTVL.

Comments on this clone: Mismatch with germline at one junction end may stem from a read error. The chain employs TRBV27 and TRBJ2-7; TRBD2 matches at 14 bases. Germline V gene data show CDR1 as MNHEY and CDR2 as SMNVEV (reference sequence). This CDR3 region has 16 residues. This CDR3 is CAGSFRRLAGGDEQYF. In DNA, the CDR3 is TGTGCCGGCAGTTTTAGGCGACTAGCGGGGGGGGACGAGCAGTACTTC.